Sequencing of this T cell receptor beta chain was carried out in a study of cytomegalovirus exposure and HLA in healthy donors. Looking at the study overall: As released early, the data held approximately 80 million unique TCRs from HLA-typed donors.

Study-level points and caveats: The authors considered a cluster of highly shared sequence variants likely to be a sequencing artifact. Earlier analysis found most TCR beta V segments productive about 87% or about 30% of the time.

The PCR made use of 60 Vbeta and 13 Jbeta primers. Libraries were prepared by immunoSEQ multiplex PCR; TCRdb keeps only in-frame clonotypes and omits some of them. This table has approximately 290,000 clones, about four fifths appearing once. CDR1 is LNHNV and CDR2 is YYDKDF in the germline V gene (reference sequence). The V and J ends lost 1 base and 7 bases respectively, with 10 bases between them. The CDR3 extends over 13 amino acids. For this clone: Antigen unknown.

The chain has TRBV15 and TRBJ1-1; TRBD1 might be the D (6 bases). The clonotype comes from a girl aged 2 to 9 in good health and CMV-seronegative. Sequences were obtained from PBMCs. The CDR3: CATSRAWDIEAFF. The CDR3 DNA reads as TGTGCCACCAGCAGAGCCTGGGACATTGAAGCTTTCTTT.